The present entry profiles one T cell receptor beta chain with its context. Its cognate antigen has yet to be identified. One base away there is no much larger clone; base qualities are not given. TCRbeta CDR3 regions were amplified from genomic DNA using the immunoSEQ Assay, a bias-controlled multiplex PCR. The original methods were these. Nucleated cell counts per sample were estimated from amplification of reference gene primers within the assay. Sequence reads were collapsed and filtered to measure the absolute abundance of every unique TCRbeta CDR3 rearrangement. For each sample, productive Simpson clonality was calculated by taking the square root of Simpson's diversity index across productive rearrangements. TCRdb holds this immuneACCESS table with in-frame rearrangements only. Some clones are missing; in checked studies, unresolved V genes explain under half, and the rest has no known cause. V and J calls and clone size follow that table, whereas D and trimming were derived from the DNA. The sample table lists around 60,000 clones, roughly 90% of them with a count of one. The top ten clonotypes cover 3.9% of the sample.

Trimming takes 0 bases from V and 4 bases from J, and the germline ends sit 12 bases apart. From cysteine to phenylalanine, the CDR3 is 16 amino acids long. Here the CDR3 DNA is all that survives: 48 bases in frame from base 1. CDR1 and CDR2 are drawn from the germline V gene: KGHSH, LQKENI. The collaborating institutions used their own protocols to collect whole blood in K2EDTA tubes. For TCRbeta analysis, collaborators shipped samples in one of three forms: frozen whole blood, isolated PBMCs, or DNA extracted from either of those sample types. These data belong to a study of blood T cell repertoires in COVID-19 (dated by TCRdb to the early 2020s). About the full investigation: The collaborator samples originated in the United States, Italy and Spain and spanned the acute and convalescent phases of COVID-19. The prospective study material was composed of cDNA or gDNA derived from T cells, B-cell-depleted T cells, or PBMCs. Deeply sampled blood TCRbeta repertoires from subjects exposed to, actively infected with, or recovered from COVID-19 were included in the dataset. The repertoires were released in a freely available public database intended as a resource for research on the immune response to SARS-CoV-2. Samples came from the ongoing ImmuneRACE study (first 160 participants) plus 1,254 subjects from 6 global collaborators. The sample metadata nearly always contained a de-identified subject ID, COVID-19 status, age in years and sex. Where available, HLA class I and class II types were obtained from metadata supplied by the sample provider rather than from assay-based typing. Broad study findings and their caveats: The quantity of clinical and demographic metadata differed by source and by participant and was supplied without curation.

This TCR came from a human donor in a cohort sampled during active COVID-19. The material sequenced was peripheral blood. Recombination connected TRBV18 to TRBJ2-2; TRBD1 is a possible D gene, resting on 6 matching bases. The DNA sequence reads TGTGCCAGCTCACCACCCCGGACAGAGGTCACCGGGGAGCTGTTTTTT. Its protein is CASSPPRTEVTGELFF.